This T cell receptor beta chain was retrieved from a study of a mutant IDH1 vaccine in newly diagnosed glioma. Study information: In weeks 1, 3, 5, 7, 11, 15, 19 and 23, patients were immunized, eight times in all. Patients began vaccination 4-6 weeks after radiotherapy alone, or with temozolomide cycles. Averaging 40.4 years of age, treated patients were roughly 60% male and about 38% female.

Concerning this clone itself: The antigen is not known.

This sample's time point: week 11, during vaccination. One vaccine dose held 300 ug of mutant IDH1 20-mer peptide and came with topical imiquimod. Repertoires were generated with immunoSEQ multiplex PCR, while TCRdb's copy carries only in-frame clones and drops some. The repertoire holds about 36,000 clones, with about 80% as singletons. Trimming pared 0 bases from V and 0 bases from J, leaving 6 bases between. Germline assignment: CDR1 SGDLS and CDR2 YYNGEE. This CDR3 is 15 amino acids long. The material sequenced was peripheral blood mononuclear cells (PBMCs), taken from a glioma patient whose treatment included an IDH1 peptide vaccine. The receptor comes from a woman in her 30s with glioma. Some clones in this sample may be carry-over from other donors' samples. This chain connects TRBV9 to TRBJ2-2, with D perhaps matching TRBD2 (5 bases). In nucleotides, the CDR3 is TGTGCCAGCAGCGTAGCGGGATCGAACACCGGGGAGCTGTTTTTT. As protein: CASSVAGSNTGELFF.